Only one count was recorded for the clone carrying this T cell receptor beta chain. These data come from a study of blood T cell repertoires in COVID-19. Across the whole study: Collection of acute and convalescent COVID-19 samples took place in the United States, Italy and Spain. The analysed material was cDNA or gDNA that came from T cells, B-cell-depleted T cells, or PBMCs.

Methods used by the authors: By means of reference gene primer amplification, nucleated cell counts were estimated. Libraries were prepared by immunoSEQ multiplex PCR; TCRdb keeps only in-frame clonotypes and omits some of them. The DNA was the basis for D and trimming; V, J and clone size are from that table. The profile shows 390,000 or so clones, around 87% of them singletons. The sample comprised peripheral blood. This receptor was identified in a man aged 18 to 30 with active or convalescent COVID-19.

CDR3 in DNA: TGTGCCAGCAGCTCCAGTTTCTCTCCCACAGATACGCAGTATTTT. This translates into CASSSSFSPTDTQYF. The V call is TRBV7-2, the J call TRBJ2-3; D unclear. CDR1 and CDR2 from the germline V gene are SGHTA and FQGNSA. The germline V and J ends were trimmed by 4 bases and 2 bases, with 13 bases remaining between them. The CDR3 runs to 15 residues.